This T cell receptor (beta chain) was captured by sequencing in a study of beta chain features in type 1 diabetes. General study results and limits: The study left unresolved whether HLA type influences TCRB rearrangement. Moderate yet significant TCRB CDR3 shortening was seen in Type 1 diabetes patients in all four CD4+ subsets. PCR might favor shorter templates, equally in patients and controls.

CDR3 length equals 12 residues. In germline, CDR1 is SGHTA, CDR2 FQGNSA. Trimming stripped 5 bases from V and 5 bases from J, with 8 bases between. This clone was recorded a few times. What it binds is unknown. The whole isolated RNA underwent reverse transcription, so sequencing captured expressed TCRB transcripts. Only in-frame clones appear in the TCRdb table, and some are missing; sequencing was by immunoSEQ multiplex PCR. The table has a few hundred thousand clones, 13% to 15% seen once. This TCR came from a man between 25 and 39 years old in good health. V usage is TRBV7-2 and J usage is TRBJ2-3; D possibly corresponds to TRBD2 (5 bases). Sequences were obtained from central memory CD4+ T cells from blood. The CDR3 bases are TGTGCCAGCAGCCCCCGGGGAGATACGCAGTATTTT. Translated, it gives CASSPRGDTQYF. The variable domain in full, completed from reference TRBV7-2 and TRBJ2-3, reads GAGVSQSPSNKVTEKGKDVELRCDPISGHTALYWYRQSLGQGLEFLIYFQGNSAPDKSGLPSDRFSAERTGGSVSTLTIQRTQQEDSAVYLCASSPRGDTQYFGPGTRLTVL.